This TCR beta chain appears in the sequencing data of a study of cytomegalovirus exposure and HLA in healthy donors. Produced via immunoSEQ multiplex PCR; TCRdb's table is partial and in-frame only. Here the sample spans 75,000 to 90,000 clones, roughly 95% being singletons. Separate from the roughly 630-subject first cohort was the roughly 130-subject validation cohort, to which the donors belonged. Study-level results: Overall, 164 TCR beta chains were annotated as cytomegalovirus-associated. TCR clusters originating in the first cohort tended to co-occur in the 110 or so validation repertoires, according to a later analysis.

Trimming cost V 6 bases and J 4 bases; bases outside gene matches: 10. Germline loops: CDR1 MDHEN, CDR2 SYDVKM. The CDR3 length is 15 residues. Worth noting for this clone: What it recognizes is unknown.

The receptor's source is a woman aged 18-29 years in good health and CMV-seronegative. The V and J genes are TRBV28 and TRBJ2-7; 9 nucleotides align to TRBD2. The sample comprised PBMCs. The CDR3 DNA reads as TGTGCCAGCAGAGGGACCGGGACTAGCCCTTACGAGCAGTACTTC. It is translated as CASRGTGTSPYEQYF.